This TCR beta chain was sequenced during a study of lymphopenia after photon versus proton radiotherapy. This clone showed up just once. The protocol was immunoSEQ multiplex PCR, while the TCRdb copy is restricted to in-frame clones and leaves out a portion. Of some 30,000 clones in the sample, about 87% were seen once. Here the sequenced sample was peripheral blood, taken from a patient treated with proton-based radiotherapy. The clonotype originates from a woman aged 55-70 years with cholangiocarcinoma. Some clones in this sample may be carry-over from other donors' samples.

The CDR3 loop is CASSPRLRETQYF. For the CDR3, the DNA is TGTGCCAGCTCACCCCGACTCAGGGAGACCCAGTACTTC. V is TRBV18 and J is TRBJ2-5; no definite D call. Trimming stripped 3 bases from V and 5 bases from J, with 10 bases between. Germline CDR1 is KGHSH and CDR2 is LQKENI. The CDR3 loop spans 13 amino acids. Together with reference TRBV18 and TRBJ2-5, the CDR3 gives the full variable domain: NAGVMQNPRHLVRRRGQEARLRCSPMKGHSHVYWYRQLPEEGLKFMVYLQKENIIDESGMPKERFSAEFPKEGPSILRIQQVVRGDSAAYFCASSPRLRETQYFGPGTRLLVL.